A single TCR beta chain is shown here with its context. Antigen: not known. Mouse gene names and germline throughout. The read gets to within 4 residues of the CDR3 end, and the germline J gene fills in the rest. The record originates from a study of CD8+ T cells in alopecia areata. Points from the study as a whole: The study also sequences resident alphabeta T cells of normal skin in scalp samples.

Sequencing templates came from extracted RNA that was reverse transcribed into cDNA. Sequencing was performed with immunoSEQ multiplex PCR; in TCRdb, only in-frame clones are kept and a portion is missing. The sample includes 250,000 or so clones, none of them occurring once. The CDR3 contains 14 residues. Germline V gene data show CDR1 as NNHNN and CDR2 as SYGAGS (reference sequence). Trimming shortened V by 2 bases and J by 4 bases, and 12 bases separated the two germline ends. The sorting of pooled cutaneous lymph node cells relied on CD4, CD8alpha, NKG2D, NKG2ACE and other markers. This sequence originates from a C3H/HeJ mouse with alopecia areata. The strain bears MHC haplotype H2-k. V and J are TRBV13-2 and TRBJ1-2; weak D call: TRBD1 (5 bases). Sequences were obtained from CD4+ T cells sorted from a lymph node. CDR3 bases read: TGTGCCAGCGGTGAGACGGGAAGGGGCTCC. Its translation: CASGETGRGS. The CDR3 as a whole reads CASGETGRGSDYTF.